This record concerns one T cell receptor beta chain sequence. These data come from a study of Ad26.COV2.S vaccination and SARS-CoV-2 variants. For the study at large: Into the muscle, Ad26.COV2.S was dosed once or twice, 56 days apart.

V lost 0 bases and J lost 4, with 15 bases in between. Germline assignment: CDR1 LNHNV and CDR2 YYDKDF (reference sequence). This CDR3 has 16 amino acids. The treatment: roughly 18 received Ad26.COV2.S at low or high dose, single or two shots; about five received placebo; per-sample allocation not given. On day 63 after the first injection, vaccine and placebo recipients gave samples. Some clones are missing from TCRdb's copy, which holds only in-frame ones; the method was immunoSEQ multiplex PCR. The data hold some 390,000 clones, with approximately 91% observed a single time. V and J are TRBV15 and TRBJ1-1; D is perhaps TRBD1 (5 bases). The sample here was peripheral blood, taken in a trial of Ad26.COV2.S vaccine versus placebo. This sequence originates from a person aged 18-60 years who received the Ad26.COV2.S COVID-19 vaccine or a placebo. The CDR3 loop is CATSRDRGSRGTEAFF. Written as DNA, the CDR3 is TGTGCCACCAGCAGAGATCGGGGCAGCCGGGGCACTGAAGCTTTCTTT.